These T cell receptor beta chains were read from a single sample in a study of cytomegalovirus exposure and HLA in healthy donors. Method: immunoSEQ multiplex PCR; TCRdb's copy keeps in-frame clones and lacks some. This sample has some 130,000 clones; roughly four fifths occur once, and the top ten carry over 2%. Sequenced material: PBMCs. These TCRs come from a man aged 25 to 45 in good health and CMV-seronegative. Each CDR3 is given with its conserved first and last residue. The D gene is left open where the match is weak. Clone size is given for some rows only: seen once, a few or many times, or a class if the clone is expanded.

J	V	D	size	DNA	CDR3
TRBJ2-7	TRBV7-9	TRBD2	-	TGTGCCAGCAGCGCAATACTAGCGGGTGACTCCTACGAGCAGTACTTC	CASSAILAGDSYEQYF
TRBJ2-3	TRBV27	TRBD1	-	TGTGCCAGCATACCCCCCGGGACAGGGCGCACAGATACGCAGTATTTT	CASIPPGTGRTDTQYF
TRBJ2-1	TRBV27	TRBD2	once	TGTGCCAGCAGTCCCGTAGCGGGGTTCTCCTACAATGAGCAGTTCTTC	CASSPVAGFSYNEQFF
TRBJ1-1	TRBV15	-	-	TGTGCCACCAGCAGCGCCCCCGACTCTGAAGCTTTCTTT	CATSSAPDSEAFF
TRBJ2-7	TRBV10-3	TRBD2	-	TGTGCCATCAGTGAGTCCAAAGGGACTAGCTCCTACGAGCAGTACTTC	CAISESKGTSSYEQYF
TRBJ2-2	TRBV6-5	-	-	TGTGCCAGCACCGGAGGGGGGGAGCTGTTTTTT	CASTGGGELFF
TRBJ2-1	TRBV5-1	TRBD2	-	TGCGCCAGCAGCTTTCAGACTAGCGGGACCTACAATGAGCAGTTCTTC	CASSFQTSGTYNEQFF
TRBJ1-5	TRBV19	TRBD1	-	TGTGCCAGTAGTCACGGGGACAGGGGGCGGAGGCAGCCCCAGCATTTT	CASSHGDRGRRQPQHF
TRBJ1-5	TRBV5-3	-	-	TGTGCCAGAAGCTTGGTTGTCTACGGGGGCAATCAGCCCCAGCATTTT	CARSLVVYGGNQPQHF
TRBJ2-1	TRBV28	-	few	TGTGCCAGCAGGCCGGGACTCGAGGTTGGTGAGCAGTTCTTC	CASRPGLEVGEQFF
TRBJ2-7	TRBV28	TRBD2	-	TGTGCCAGCAGTTTAGACCTAGCGGGAGGCTACGAGCAGTACTTC	CASSLDLAGGYEQYF
TRBJ2-3	TRBV6-1	TRBD2	-	TGTGCCAGCAGTGACGGGACTAGCGGATCCACAGATACGCAGTATTTT	CASSDGTSGSTDTQYF
TRBJ2-2	TRBV25-1	-	-	TGTGCCAGCAGTGACAGGGTCCTGGACACCGGGGAGCTGTTTTTT	CASSDRVLDTGELFF
TRBJ2-5	TRBV9	-	-	TGTGCCAGCAGCGTAGACGGGAGTACAGAGACCCAGTACTTC	CASSVDGSTETQYF
TRBJ1-4	TRBV6-1	TRBD1	-	TGTGCCAGCACTTGGGACAGAGACTATGAAAAACTGTTTTTT	CASTWDRDYEKLFF
TRBJ2-3	TRBV18	-	-	TGTGCCAGCTCACCACCCGGCACAGATACGCAGTATTTT	CASSPPGTDTQYF
TRBJ2-5	TRBV5-4	TRBD2	once	TGTGCCAGCAAGAGCGGGAGGTTGGAGACCCAGTACTTC	CASKSGRLETQYF
TRBJ2-3	TRBV21-1	-	-	TGTGCCAGCAGGATTCGGACTAGCGGGAGGAATGGGTGCGCAGATACGCAGTATTTT	CASRIRTSGRNGCADTQYF
TRBJ2-1	TRBV27	-	-	TGTGCCAGCAGTTCGACGTACAGGGTCTCCTACAATGAGCAGTTCTTC	CASSSTYRVSYNEQFF
TRBJ1-5	TRBV4-1	TRBD1	-	TGCGCCAGCAGCCAAGAAGGACAGGGATGGCAACCCCAGCATTTT	CASSQEGQGWQPQHF
TRBJ2-7	TRBV18	TRBD2	-	TGTGCCAGCTCACCAGCGACTAGCGGGGGGAGCTCCTACGAGCAGTACTTC	CASSPATSGGSSYEQYF
TRBJ1-5	TRBV6-5	-	-	TGTGCCAGCAGTCGAGCTCTGAATCAGCCCCAGCATTTT	CASSRALNQPQHF
TRBJ2-7	TRBV7-9	TRBD1	few	TGTGCCAGCAGCTTTGCCCGGGACAGGGCCTACGAGCAGTACTTC	CASSFARDRAYEQYF